Below, 22 T cell receptor beta chains from the same sample are listed, as sequenced in a study of T-cell memory formation after mild COVID-19. TCRdb reanalysed the 5' RACE reads using MiXCR and keeps one entry per CDR3 protein. Of 260,000 or so distinct CDR3 sequences detected, over 15% appear once; the ten largest clones hold roughly 21%. The sample taken for sequencing was PBMCs or a T cell subset sorted from them (not recorded which). These receptors were collected from a man in his late teens or twenties who had mild COVID-19 (a few samples of this study predate the infection). Cell type and time point are not known.

This chain connects TRBV6-2 or TRBV6-3 to TRBJ2-7; 10 bases align to TRBD2. The CDR3 is made up of 17 amino acids. The J segment lost 0 bases and the V segment lost 0 bases, leaving 5 bases of the junction unmatched. Germline-derived CDR1 and CDR2 are MNHEY and SVGEGT. CDR3: CASSYSIRTSGSYEQYV. CDR3 DNA: TGTGCCAGCAGTTACTCGATTAGGACTAGCGGCTCCTACGAGCAGTACGTC.

CDR3 protein: CASSPLMGGSTGELFF. For the CDR3, the DNA is TGCGCCAGCAGCCCCCTGATGGGGGGGTCCACCGGGGAGCTGTTTTTT. The V and J genes are TRBV4-1 and TRBJ2-2; 7 bases are a match to TRBD2. The CDR3 runs 16 residues. V gave up 4 bases and J gave up 4 bases; unmatched junction bases: 9. CDR1 is MGHRA and CDR2 is YSYEKL in the germline V gene.

The CDR3 region is CASSRRDTEAFF. CDR3 nucleotides: TGCGCCAGCAGCCGCCGGGACACTGAAGCTTTCTTT. This sequence joins TRBV4-1 and TRBJ1-1; D gene ambiguous. V was trimmed by 4 bases and J by 3 bases, leaving 6 bases between them. In germline, CDR1 is MGHRA, CDR2 YSYEKL. CDR3 size: 12 residues.

This clonotype was counted between two and nine times. Compared with germline, one end of the junction differs, possibly owing to a read error. This chain links TRBV5-1 with TRBJ1-1, with a weak D call TRBD1 (6 bases). Germline values: CDR1 SGHRS, CDR2 YFSETQ. The CDR3 runs to 13 residues. CDR3 sequence reads: CASSRNRDTEAFF. The CDR3 DNA reads as TGTGCCAGCAGCCGCAACAGGGACACTGAAGCTTTCTTT.

This clonotype was observed many times. V usage is TRBV4-3 and J usage is TRBJ2-3, with D possibly being TRBD1 (5 bases). Per germline, CDR1 LGHNA and CDR2 YSLEER. Trimming shortened V by 1 base and J by 1 base, and 9 bases separated the two germline ends. This CDR3 is built from 15 residues. As DNA, the CDR3 is TGCGCCAGCAGCCAAGTTACAGGCCGCACAGATACGCAGTATTTT. It is translated as CASSQVTGRTDTQYF.

This chain links TRBV6-5 with TRBJ2-1, with 9 bases aligning to TRBD1. The CDR3 extends over 15 amino acids. CDR1 is MNHEY, CDR2 SVGAGI, per germline. With V trimmed by 6 bases and J by 6 bases, 9 bases remained unmatched. CDR3 bases: TGTGCCAGCAGCTCTATGGACAGGGGAGGCAATGAGCAGTTCTTC. Its protein is CASSSMDRGGNEQFF.

The chain couples TRBV6-5 to TRBJ2-5; 10 bases agree with TRBD2. Germline V gene lookup returns CDR1 MNHEY and CDR2 SVGAGI. The trim removed 10 bases at V and 2 bases at J, leaving 10 bases unmatched. CDR3 size: 15 residues. The CDR3 loop is CATKLSGGSQETQYF. The CDR3, as DNA: TGTGCCACCAAACTTAGCGGGGGGTCACAAGAGACCCAGTACTTC.

This clonotype was counted a few times. The chain couples TRBV12-3 or TRBV12-4 to TRBJ1-2, with 7 bases aligning to TRBD1. The V gene end was trimmed by 6 bases and the J gene end by 5 bases; junction bases not matched to a gene: 6. CDR3 length: 13 residues. The CDR3 sequence is CASRGQRIYGYTF. The CDR3 DNA is TGTGCCAGCAGGGGACAGAGGATATATGGCTACACCTTC.

The genes are TRBV5-5 and TRBJ2-1; D is unresolved. The germline V and J ends were trimmed by 7 bases and 5 bases, with 16 bases remaining between them. The germline CDR1 and CDR2 sequences are SGHKS and YYEKEE (reference sequence). The CDR3 loop spans 14 amino acids. This CDR3 is CASAFPRYDNEQFF. CDR3 in DNA: TGTGCCAGCGCATTCCCCAGGTACGACAATGAGCAGTTCTTC.

CDR3 protein: CASTGDYSYNEQFF. CDR3 bases: TGTGCCAGCACTGGGGACTACTCCTACAATGAGCAGTTCTTC. The chain has TRBV2 and TRBJ2-1; 7 nucleotides agree with TRBD2. J was trimmed by 0 bases and V by 7 bases; bases with no gene match: 3. CDR1 is SNHLY, CDR2 FYNNEI, per germline. CDR3 length: 14 amino acids. Supplemented by reference TRBV2 and TRBJ2-1, the full variable domain reads EPEVTQTPSHQVTQMGQEVILRCVPISNHLYFYWYRQILGQKVEFLVSFYNNEISEKSEIFDDQFSVERPDGSNFTLKIRSTKLEDSAMYFCASTGDYSYNEQFFGPGTRLTVL.

This chain links TRBV5-1 with TRBJ1-4; 8 bases line up with TRBD1. This CDR3 is built from 14 residues. Per germline, CDR1 SGHRS and CDR2 YFSETQ. The trim removed 3 bases at V and 8 bases at J, leaving 6 bases unmatched. The CDR3 here is CASSSTGDGEKLFF. CDR3 DNA sequence: TGCGCCAGCAGCTCGACAGGGGATGGAGAAAAACTGTTTTTT.

This clonotype has a handful of counts. The chain is built from TRBV5-1 and TRBJ2-7; D gene unclear. V gave up 5 bases and J gave up 3 bases, with 9 bases separating them. Germline V gene lookup returns CDR1 SGHRS and CDR2 YFSETQ. The CDR3 is made up of 12 amino acids. CDR3 amino acids: CASSGVVYEQYV. The CDR3 nucleotides read TGCGCCAGCAGTGGGGTGGTCTACGAGCAGTACGTC.

A word on this clonotype: Being one base from a much bigger clone, this may be a read error. The chain has TRBV12-3 or TRBV12-4 and TRBJ1-2, with D perhaps TRBD1 (6 bases). The length of the CDR3 is 12 residues. V was clipped by 5 bases and J by 4 bases, with 8 bases between them. CDR3 sequence: CASSDRFYGYTF. In nucleotides, the CDR3 is TGTGCCAGCAGTGACAGGTTCTATGGCTACACCTTC.

This clonotype occurred a few times. CDR3 sequence: CASSLQGGRYGYTF. The CDR3 DNA follows: TGTGCCAGCAGCTTACAGGGGGGAAGGTATGGCTACACCTTC. The rearrangement uses TRBV7-9 and TRBJ1-2; 7 nucleotides agree with TRBD1. V trimming: 2 bases; J trimming: 5 bases; junction bases outside the gene matches: 5. The CDR3 has 14 amino acids. Germline V CDR1 and CDR2: SEHNR, FQNEAQ (reference sequence).

V and J are TRBV2 and TRBJ1-2, with TRBD1 matching over 7 bases. The CDR3 is made up of 13 amino acids. V lost 6 bases, J lost 7 bases, and 8 bases stayed unmatched. CDR1 and CDR2 from the germline V gene are SNHLY and FYNNEI. The CDR3 loop is CASRMTGPGGYTF. CDR3 DNA sequence: TGTGCCAGCAGGATGACAGGGCCCGGTGGCTACACCTTC.

J is TRBJ1-1 and V is TRBV4-2; unclear D gene. Germline CDR1 LGHNA, CDR2 YNFKEQ. There are 15 residues in the CDR3. Trimming removed 0 bases from V and 5 bases from J, with 13 bases in between. The CDR3 region has the DNA TGTGCCAGCAGCCAAGATGGAGAGGGTGGGACTGAAGCTTTCTTT. Translation gives CASSQDGEGGTEAFF.

The chain combines TRBV7-2 with TRBJ2-2; no clear D. This CDR3 region has 16 residues. V was cut by 5 bases and J by 0 bases, with 13 bases left in between. Per the germline V gene, CDR1 is SGHTA and CDR2 is FQGNSA. The CDR3 DNA reads TGTGCCAGCAGCCCCTCCCCGGCCACGAACACCGGGGAGCTGTTTTTT. This encodes CASSPSPATNTGELFF. The variable domain in full, with the rest retrieved from reference TRBV7-2 and TRBJ2-2, is GAGVSQSPSNKVTEKGKDVELRCDPISGHTALYWYRQSLGQGLEFLIYFQGNSAPDKSGLPSDRFSAERTGGSVSTLTIQRTQQEDSAVYLCASSPSPATNTGELFFGEGSRLTVL.

In this sample, this clonotype turned up a few times. This chain uses TRBV20-1 with TRBJ2-3; 9 bases fit TRBD2. The germline V gene has CDR1 DFQATT and CDR2 SNEGSKA (reference sequence). CDR3 length: 16 residues. Unmatched junction bases numbered 12, after V lost 5 bases and J lost 3 bases. The CDR3 region has the DNA TGCAGTGCTCCCCTAAGGACTAGCGCCCTGACAGATACGCAGTATTTT. Protein sequence: CSAPLRTSALTDTQYF.

This clonotype was observed a handful of times. The gene calls are TRBV7-3 and TRBJ2-5; TRBD1 aligns across 8 bases. The CDR3 is 14 amino acids. Germline lookup yields CDR1 SGHTA and CDR2 FQGTGA. The trim removed 4 bases at V and 5 bases at J, leaving 6 bases unmatched. The CDR3 DNA sequence: TGTGCCAGCAGCTCTACAGGGGGTATGGAGACCCAGTACTTC. Translating it yields CASSSTGGMETQYF.

The CDR3 DNA reads TGTGCCAGCAGTTTTACGGGACAGGGGACCGAGCAGTACTTC. Translating it yields CASSFTGQGTEQYF. The gene calls are TRBV12-3 or TRBV12-4 and TRBJ2-7; 10 nucleotides line up with TRBD1. The junction had 5 bases not matched to a gene; V was cut back by 3 bases and J by 6 bases. This CDR3 region has 14 residues.

There are a few counts of this clonotype. The chain carries TRBV4-2 and TRBJ2-2, with D unresolved. This CDR3 contains 15 residues. The germline gives CDR1 LGHNA, CDR2 YNFKEQ. V was shortened by 3 bases and J by 4 bases, with 12 bases between the two germline ends. The CDR3 sequence: CASSQDRATTGELFF. The DNA of the CDR3 is TGTGCCAGCAGCCAGGACCGAGCTACCACCGGGGAGCTGTTTTTT.

The chain recombines TRBV4-3 with TRBJ2-2; TRBD1 is a possible D gene (6 bases). Looked up from germline, CDR1 is LGHNA and CDR2 is YSLEER. CDR3 length: 14 amino acids. V gave up 7 bases and J gave up 3 bases, with 12 bases separating them. The CDR3 loop reads CASNRDTYTGELFF. In DNA form, the CDR3 reads TGCGCCAGCAACCGGGACACTTACACCGGGGAGCTGTTTTTT.